This is a list of T cell receptor beta chains from one sample in a study of early T cells in non-severe SARS-CoV-2 infection. TCRdb redid the calling of the 5' RACE reads with MiXCR, one entry per CDR3 protein. The sample records 80,000 to 95,000 distinct CDR3 sequences, 14% to 15% being singletons. The sequenced sample consisted of whole blood. The receptors originated from an adult who was a healthcare worker with PCR-confirmed SARS-CoV-2 infection or an uninfected control (not recorded which). CDR3s include the opening cysteine and the closing phenylalanine or tryptophan. A D gene is named only where the DNA matches it firmly. Expanded clones are given a class, and other clones once, few, many or no size at all.

CDR3 | DNA | V | D | size | J
CASSEAGRVIGELFF | TGTGCCAGCAGTGAAGCGGGCAGGGTGATCGGGGAGCTGTTTTTT | TRBV6-1 | . | . | TRBJ2-2
CSASNPEFTGELFF | TGCAGTGCTAGTAACCCAGAGTTCACCGGGGAGCTGTTTTTT | TRBV20-1 | . | once | TRBJ2-2
CASSGTGYTEAFF | TGTGCCAGCAGTGGGACAGGGTACACTGAAGCTTTCTTT | TRBV12-3/TRBV12-4 | TRBD1 | many | TRBJ1-1
CASRADRGGQPQHF | TGTGCCAGCAGAGCCGACAGGGGTGGACAGCCCCAGCATTTT | TRBV6-1 | TRBD1 | . | TRBJ1-5
CASSFLTTLQPQHF | TGCGCCAGCAGCTTTCTGACAACCCTCCAGCCCCAGCATTTT | TRBV5-1 | . | few | TRBJ1-5
CASSLSGSGNQPQHF | TGTGCCAGCAGTTTGTCGGGCAGCGGCAATCAGCCCCAGCATTTT | TRBV27 | . | . | TRBJ1-5
CASSLGTLYNEQFF | TGTGCCAGCAGTTTGGGGACACTTTACAATGAGCAGTTCTTC | TRBV12-3/TRBV12-4 | . | few | TRBJ2-1
CATSRGSTGGQPQHF | TGTGCCACCAGCAGAGGATCGACAGGGGGCCAGCCCCAGCATTTT | TRBV15 | TRBD1 | once | TRBJ1-5
CASSQPIRRRGNTIYF | TGTGCCAGCAGCCAACCAATCCGACGTAGGGGAAACACCATATATTTT | TRBV3-1 | . | few | TRBJ1-3
CASSSQQGYASDEKLFF | TGTGCCAGCTCATCGCAACAGGGTTACGCCTCTGATGAAAAACTGTTTTTT | TRBV18 | . | . | TRBJ1-4
CSAKGGGHGYTF | TGCAGCGCTAAAGGAGGGGGGCATGGCTACACCTTC | TRBV29-1 | . | few | TRBJ1-2
CASSQTRELFF | TGTGCCAGCAGCCAAACCAGGGAGCTGTTTTTT | TRBV12-3/TRBV12-4 | . | . | TRBJ2-2
CASTSGARDEQFF | TGTGCCAGCACTTCGGGGGCGAGGGATGAGCAGTTCTTC | TRBV2 | . | few | TRBJ2-1
CASSLAGAMAKNIQYF | TGTGCCAGCAGCTTAGCTGGGGCCATGGCCAAAAACATTCAGTACTTC | TRBV11-2 | . | few | TRBJ2-4
CASRTEAISNQPQHF | TGTGCCAGCAGAACTGAGGCAATAAGCAATCAGCCCCAGCATTTT | TRBV6-6 | . | . | TRBJ1-5
CASTITHAPGGPETQYF | TGTGCCAGCACCATTACTCACGCGCCAGGGGGTCCAGAGACCCAGTACTTC | TRBV7-9 | TRBD1 | . | TRBJ2-5
CASSLPSSGANVLTF | TGTGCCAGCAGTTTACCCTCGTCTGGGGCCAACGTCCTGACTTTC | TRBV27 | . | few | TRBJ2-6
CASIEGPGTRNTEAFF | TGTGCCAGCATTGAGGGCCCAGGCACAAGGAACACTGAAGCTTTCTTT | TRBV2 | . | . | TRBJ1-1
CASSLRAGQETQYF | TGTGCCAGCAGTTTACGGGCAGGACAAGAGACCCAGTACTTC | TRBV27 | . | . | TRBJ2-5
CASTTIRGGKNIQYF | TGTGCCAGTACCACAATCCGGGGGGGGAAAAACATTCAGTACTTC | TRBV19 | TRBD2 | . | TRBJ2-4
CASSEVPRTGNTIYF | TGTGCCAGCAGCGAGGTACCTAGGACTGGAAACACCATATACTTT | TRBV11-2 | . | many | TRBJ1-3
CASSPRGLTEAFF | TGTGCCAGCAGTCCAAGGGGGCTGACTGAAGCTTTCTTT | TRBV6-5 | TRBD1 | few | TRBJ1-1
CSARDRALGALHF | TGCAGCGCCCGGGACAGGGCCTTGGGGGCCCTCCACTTT | TRBV29-1 | TRBD1 | . | TRBJ1-6
CASSLNRARGTTQYF | TGTGCCAGCAGCTTGAATCGAGCGAGAGGGACGACCCAGTACTTC | TRBV5-6 | . | . | TRBJ2-5
CASSGGHSGGTDTQYF | TGCGCCAGCTCGGGTGGTCATAGCGGGGGAACAGATACGCAGTATTTT | TRBV5-1 | TRBD2 | few | TRBJ2-3
CASSQRQGWGKADTQYF | TGTGCCAGCAGCCAGCGCCAGGGGTGGGGGAAGGCAGATACGCAGTATTTT | TRBV6-2/TRBV6-3 | . | few | TRBJ2-3
CASSERRGSNQPQHF | TGTGCCAGCAGTGAGAGGAGGGGCAGCAATCAGCCCCAGCATTTT | TRBV6-1 | . | few | TRBJ1-5
CASSLAAYSYNEQFF | TGTGCCAGCAGCTTGGCGGCCTACTCCTACAATGAGCAGTTCTTC | TRBV5-6 | . | few | TRBJ2-1
CASSLDGPYGYTF | TGCGCCAGCAGCCTCGACGGTCCCTATGGCTACACCTTC | TRBV5-1 | . | few | TRBJ1-2
CSALTSGGMDTQYF | TGCAGTGCTCTGACTAGCGGGGGGATGGATACGCAGTATTTT | TRBV20-1 | TRBD2 | . | TRBJ2-3
CASSLVGLAGRQETQYF | TGCGCCAGCAGCTTGGTAGGACTAGCGGGCCGACAAGAGACCCAGTACTTC | TRBV5-1 | TRBD2 | few | TRBJ2-5
CASSHDRGPQETQYF | TGTGCCAGCAGCCATGACAGGGGGCCCCAAGAGACCCAGTACTTC | TRBV12-3/TRBV12-4 | TRBD1 | few | TRBJ2-5
CASSQSSEAFF | TGTGCCAGCAGCCAGTCATCTGAAGCTTTCTTT | TRBV12-3/TRBV12-4 | . | . | TRBJ1-1
CASSLRGVYGYTF | TGCGCCAGCAGCTTACGGGGTGTCTATGGCTACACCTTC | TRBV5-1 | . | once | TRBJ1-2
CSVRTPTGNRYGYTF | TGCAGCGTCCGAACCCCGACAGGCAACCGCTATGGCTACACCTTC | TRBV29-1 | . | . | TRBJ1-2
CSVPGRCREPLDTQYF | TGCAGCGTCCCAGGTCGTTGTCGGGAGCCCCTAGATACGCAGTATTTT | TRBV29-1 | . | few | TRBJ2-3